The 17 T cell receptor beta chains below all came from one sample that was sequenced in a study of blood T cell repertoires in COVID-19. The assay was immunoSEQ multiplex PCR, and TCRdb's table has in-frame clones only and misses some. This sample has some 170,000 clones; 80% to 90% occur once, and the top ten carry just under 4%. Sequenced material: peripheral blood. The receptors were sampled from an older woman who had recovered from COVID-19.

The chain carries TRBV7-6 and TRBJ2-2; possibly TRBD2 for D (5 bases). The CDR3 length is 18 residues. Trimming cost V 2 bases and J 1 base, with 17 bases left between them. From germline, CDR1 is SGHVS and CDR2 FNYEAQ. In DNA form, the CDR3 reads TGTGCCAGCAGCTTATTTCGTTTGATCCGGGGGAACACCGGGGAGCTGTTTTTT. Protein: CASSLFRLIRGNTGELFF.

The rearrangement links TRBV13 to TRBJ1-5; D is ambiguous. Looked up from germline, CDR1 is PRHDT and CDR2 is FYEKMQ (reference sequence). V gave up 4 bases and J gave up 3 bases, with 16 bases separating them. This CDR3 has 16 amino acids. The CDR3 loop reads CASSSRAAGLNQPQHF. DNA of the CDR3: TGTGCCAGCAGCTCCCGGGCGGCGGGCCTCAATCAGCCCCAGCATTTT.

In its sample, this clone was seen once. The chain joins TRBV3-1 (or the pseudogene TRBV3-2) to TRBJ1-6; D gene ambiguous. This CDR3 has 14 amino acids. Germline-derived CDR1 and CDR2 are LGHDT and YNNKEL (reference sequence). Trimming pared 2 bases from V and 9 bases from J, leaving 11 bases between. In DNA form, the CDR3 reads TGTGCCAGCAGCCAAAGCCCCTCGGGTTCACCCCTCCACTTT. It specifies CASSQSPSGSPLHF.

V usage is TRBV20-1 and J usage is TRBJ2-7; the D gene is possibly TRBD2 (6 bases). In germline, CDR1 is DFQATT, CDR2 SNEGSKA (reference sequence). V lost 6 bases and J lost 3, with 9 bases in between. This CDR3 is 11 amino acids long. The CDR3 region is CSAPDYYEQYF. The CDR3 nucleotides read TGCAGTGCCCCGGACTACTACGAGCAGTACTTC.

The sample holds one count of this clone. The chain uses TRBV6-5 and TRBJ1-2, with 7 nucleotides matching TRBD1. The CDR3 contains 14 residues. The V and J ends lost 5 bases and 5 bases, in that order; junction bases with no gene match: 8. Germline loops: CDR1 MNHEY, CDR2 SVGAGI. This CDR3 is CASSPWTGQYGYTF. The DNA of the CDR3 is TGTGCCAGCAGTCCTTGGACAGGCCAATATGGCTACACCTTC.

The CDR3 protein is CASSLEGQGHREQYF. The CDR3 DNA sequence: TGCGCCAGCAGCTTGGAGGGACAGGGACATCGCGAGCAGTACTTC. The rearrangement uses TRBV5-1 and TRBJ2-7; TRBD1 matches at 9 bases. Germline lookup yields CDR1 SGHRS and CDR2 YFSETQ. The CDR3 sequence is 15 residues long. V lost 0 bases, J lost 6 bases, and 7 bases stayed unmatched.

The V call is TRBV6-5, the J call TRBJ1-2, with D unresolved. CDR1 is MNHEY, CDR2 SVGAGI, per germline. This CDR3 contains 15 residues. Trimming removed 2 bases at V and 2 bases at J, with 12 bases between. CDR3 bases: TGTGCCAGCAGTTACGATAATGTGGCCAACTATGGCTACACCTTC. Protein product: CASSYDNVANYGYTF.

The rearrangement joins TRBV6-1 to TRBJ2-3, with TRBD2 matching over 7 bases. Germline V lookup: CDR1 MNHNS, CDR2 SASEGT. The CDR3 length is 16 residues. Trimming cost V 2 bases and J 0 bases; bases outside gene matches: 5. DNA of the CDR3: TGTGCCAGCAGTGAACAGCGGGGCATTAGCACAGATACGCAGTATTTT. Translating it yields CASSEQRGISTDTQYF.

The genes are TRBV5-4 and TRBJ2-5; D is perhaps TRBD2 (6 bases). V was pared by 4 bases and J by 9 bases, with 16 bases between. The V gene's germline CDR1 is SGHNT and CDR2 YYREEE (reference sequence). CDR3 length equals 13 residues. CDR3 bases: TGTGCCAGCAGCCCGGAGCGTCCGGGGGCCCAGTACTTC. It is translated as CASSPERPGAQYF.

The CDR3 bases are TGCGCCAGCAGCTTGGCCGTGGGGGCCGGAGATACGCAGTATTTT. Translated, it gives CASSLAVGAGDTQYF. The chain is built from TRBV5-1 and TRBJ2-3; the D gene is possibly TRBD1 (6 bases). The germline gives CDR1 SGHRS, CDR2 YFSETQ. Trimming shortened V by 0 bases and J by 5 bases, and 13 bases separated the two germline ends. The CDR3 runs 15 residues.

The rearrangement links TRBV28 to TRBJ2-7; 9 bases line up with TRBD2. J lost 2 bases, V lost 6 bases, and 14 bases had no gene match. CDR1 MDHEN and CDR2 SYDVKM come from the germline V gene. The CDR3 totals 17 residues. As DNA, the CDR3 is TGTGCCAGCAGCCCCGGAGTAGCGGGGGCCTTTACCTACGAGCAGTACTTC. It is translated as CASSPGVAGAFTYEQYF.

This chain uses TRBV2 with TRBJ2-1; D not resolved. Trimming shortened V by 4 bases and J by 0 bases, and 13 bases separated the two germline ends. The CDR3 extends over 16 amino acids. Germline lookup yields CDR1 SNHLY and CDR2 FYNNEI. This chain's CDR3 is CASSVILPSSYNEQFF. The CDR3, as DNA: TGTGCCAGCAGTGTTATCCTTCCCAGCTCCTACAATGAGCAGTTCTTC.

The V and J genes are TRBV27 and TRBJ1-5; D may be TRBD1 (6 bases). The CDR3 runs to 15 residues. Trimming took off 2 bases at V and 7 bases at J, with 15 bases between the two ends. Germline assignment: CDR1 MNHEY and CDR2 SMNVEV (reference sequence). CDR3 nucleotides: TGTGCCAGCAGTTTAGTTGGGGGGGGCGGGCAGCCCCAGCATTTT. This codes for CASSLVGGGGQPQHF.

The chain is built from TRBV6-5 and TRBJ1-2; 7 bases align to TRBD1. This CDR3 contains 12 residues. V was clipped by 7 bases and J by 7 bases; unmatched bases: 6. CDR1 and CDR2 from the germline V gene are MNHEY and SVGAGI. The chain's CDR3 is CASIRQGGGYTF. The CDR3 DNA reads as TGTGCCAGCATCCGACAGGGAGGTGGCTACACCTTC.

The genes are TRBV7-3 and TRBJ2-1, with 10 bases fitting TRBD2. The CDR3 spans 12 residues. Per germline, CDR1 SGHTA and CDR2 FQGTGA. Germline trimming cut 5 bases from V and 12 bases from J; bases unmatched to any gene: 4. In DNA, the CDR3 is TGTGCCAGCAGCCTGGCTAGCGGGGGGCAGTTCTTC. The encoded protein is CASSLASGGQFF.

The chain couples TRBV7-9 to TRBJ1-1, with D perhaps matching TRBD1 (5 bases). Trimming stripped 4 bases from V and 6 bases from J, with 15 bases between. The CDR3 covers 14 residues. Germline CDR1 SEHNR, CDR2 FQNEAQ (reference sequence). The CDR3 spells CASSSGTTTAEAFF. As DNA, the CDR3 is TGTGCCAGCAGCTCCGGGACTACGACGGCTGAAGCTTTCTTT.

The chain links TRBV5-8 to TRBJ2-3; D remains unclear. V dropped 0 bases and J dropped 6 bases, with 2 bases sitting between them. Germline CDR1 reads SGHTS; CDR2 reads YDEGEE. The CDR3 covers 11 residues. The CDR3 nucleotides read TGTGCCAGCAGCTTGGCTGATACGCAGTATTTT. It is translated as CASSLADTQYF.